These 13 T cell receptor beta chains were all obtained from the same sample, sequenced in a study. TCRdb re-called the 5' RACE reads with MiXCR, one entry per CDR3 protein. The sample has about 32,000 distinct CDR3 sequences, roughly a quarter seen once. What was sequenced was memory CD4+ T cells sorted from blood. Subset defined: memory CD4+ T cells, CD4+CD45RO+CD25-. These receptors were collected from a female donor with breast cancer.

This clonotype was picked up many times. The rearrangement joins TRBV4-3 to TRBJ2-1, with D possibly being TRBD1 (5 bases). Germline V lookup: CDR1 LGHNA, CDR2 YSLEER. Trimming pared 1 base from V and 3 bases from J, leaving 7 bases between. The CDR3 is 14 residues long. The CDR3 DNA sequence: TGCGCCAGCAGCCAAGGAAGGGGCTACAATGAGCAGTTCTTC. Protein sequence: CASSQGRGYNEQFF.

This clonotype was counted between two and nine times. V and J are TRBV6-5 and TRBJ1-3; maybe TRBD1 (5 bases). Trimming shortened V by 6 bases and J by 3 bases, and 15 bases separated the two germline ends. CDR3 size: 15 residues. Per the germline V gene, CDR1 is MNHEY and CDR2 is SVGAGI. The CDR3 nucleotides read TGTGCCAGCAGCCGCGGGACTGATCTTGGAAACACCATATATTTT. This codes for CASSRGTDLGNTIYF.

This clonotype was seen only a few times. The chain employs TRBV4-1 and TRBJ2-1, with TRBD2 as a possible D gene (6 bases). Deletions cut 1 base from V and 5 bases from J, with 12 bases between. The CDR3 sequence is 15 residues long. CDR1 and CDR2 (germline): MGHRA, YSYEKL. This CDR3 reads CASSQGPRRDNEQFF. The CDR3 DNA follows: TGCGCCAGCAGCCAAGGCCCAAGGAGGGACAATGAGCAGTTCTTC.

This clonotype was seen a handful of times. CDR3 protein: CASSYDRGYEQYF. CDR3 in DNA: TGTGCCAGCAGCTATGACAGGGGCTACGAGCAGTACTTC. The gene calls are TRBV7-6 and TRBJ2-7; 8 nucleotides match TRBD1. Germline V lookup: CDR1 SGHVS, CDR2 FNYEAQ. The CDR3 has 13 amino acids. The V and J ends lost 4 bases and 3 bases, in that order; junction bases with no gene match: 2.

By sample fraction, this clonotype is medium-sized. The chain joins TRBV6-6 to TRBJ1-1; D is perhaps TRBD1 (6 bases). Germline-derived CDR1 and CDR2 are MNHNY and SVGAGI (reference sequence). Trimming cost V 6 bases and J 1 base, with 15 bases left between them. The CDR3 has 15 amino acids. CDR3 loop: CASSPGGRGNTEAFF. The CDR3 nucleotides read TGTGCCAGCAGCCCAGGTGGCAGGGGGAACACTGAAGCTTTCTTT.

To note about this clonotype: One end of the junction does not line up with germline, which may come from a read error. The J gene is TRBJ2-7, the V gene TRBV10-2; possible D gene TRBD1, 6 bases. CDR1 and CDR2 from the germline V gene are WSHSY and SAAADI. The CDR3 sequence is 15 residues long. The CDR3 loop reads CAGSESTNGQNEQYF. CDR3 DNA: TGCGCCGGCAGTGAGTCAACGAATGGACAGAACGAGCAGTACTTC.

The table lists this clonotype with many counts. This rearrangement joins TRBV4-1 to TRBJ1-2; D call uncertain. Germline CDR1 MGHRA, CDR2 YSYEKL. CDR3 length: 13 amino acids. Trimming shortened V by 3 bases and J by 4 bases, and 9 bases separated the two germline ends. The CDR3 nucleotides are TGCGCCAGCAGCCAGGGGATTGGCTATGGCTACACCTTC. This encodes CASSQGIGYGYTF.

This chain uses TRBV6-2 or TRBV6-3 with TRBJ2-2; maybe TRBD2 (6 bases). Germline V gene lookup returns CDR1 MNHEY and CDR2 SVGEGT. Trimming shortened V by 2 bases and J by 6 bases, and 16 bases separated the two germline ends. The CDR3 has 16 residues. DNA for the CDR3: TGTGCCAGCAGTTACCCGGGACTGGTCGTCGCCGGGGAGCTGTTTTTT. It is translated as CASSYPGLVVAGELFF.

This clonotype was counted only a few times. The rearrangement links TRBV4-1 to TRBJ2-7; no definite D call. Germline loops: CDR1 MGHRA, CDR2 YSYEKL. With 5 bases removed from V and 0 bases from J, the gap between germline ends came to 14 bases. This CDR3 has 15 residues. As DNA, the CDR3 is TGCGCCAGCAGCTCCAACACCTTTAGCTCCTACGAGCAGTACTTC. It specifies CASSSNTFSSYEQYF.

This clonotype rates as medium-sized. The chain carries TRBV4-1 and TRBJ2-7, with D possibly matching TRBD2 (6 bases). Trimming took 5 bases from V and 3 from J, leaving 23 bases between them. Germline CDR1 reads MGHRA; CDR2 reads YSYEKL. This CDR3 comprises 17 residues. The CDR3 sequence: CASSFHLTGEFDYEQYF. CDR3 nucleotides: TGCGCCAGCAGCTTCCACTTAACGGGGGAATTTGACTACGAGCAGTACTTC.

A few counts support this clonotype. The chain is built from TRBV20-1 and TRBJ2-7, with D perhaps TRBD1 or TRBD2 (6 bases each). V was pared by 1 base and J by 0 bases, with 13 bases between. CDR1 is DFQATT, CDR2 SNEGSKA, per germline (reference sequence). CDR3 length: 15 amino acids. In nucleotides, the CDR3 is TGCAGTGCTAGAGGGGCGGGACAACCCTCCTACGAGCAGTACTTC. This gives the protein CSARGAGQPSYEQYF.

This clonotype was seen more than once but under ten times. V and J are TRBV3-1 and TRBJ1-6; D remains unclear. Looked up from germline, CDR1 is LGHDT and CDR2 is YNNKEL (reference sequence). V lost 0 bases, J lost 7 bases, and 13 bases lay in between. The CDR3 runs to 16 residues. In DNA form, the CDR3 reads TGTGCCAGCAGCCAAGAACGCAAGGGTGCGAATTCACCCCTCCACTTT. Encoded protein: CASSQERKGANSPLHF.

A note on this clonotype: This could be a read error, since a much larger clone is one nucleotide away. The chain joins TRBV20-1 to TRBJ2-2; TRBD2 might be the D (5 bases). The germline gives CDR1 DFQATT, CDR2 SNEGSKA (reference sequence). The CDR3 is made up of 15 amino acids. The CDR3 sequence: CSTRVHKANTGELFF. CDR3 DNA sequence: TGCAGTACTAGAGTGCACAAAGCGAACACCGGGGAGCTGTTTTTT.